A single count supports the clone carrying this TCR beta chain. Its antigen is still unknown. This sample was included in a study of shared clonotypes between healthy human individuals. It was CD45RO-negative cells, positively selected for CCR7, that made up naive CD8 cells, with terminally differentiated effector memory CD45RA+ cells excluded. As handled by the study authors: Sequence data from immunoSEQ were junction-only and lacked quality scores; consequently, filtering differed. Only in-frame clones appear in the TCRdb table, and some are missing; sequencing was by immunoSEQ multiplex PCR. From that table come the V and J calls and clone size; the DNA was used to work out D and trimming. The table includes around 2,000,000 clones, about 95% detected once. Overall study results and limits: In contrast to clonotypes shared by all four donors, non-shared clonotypes had lower generation probabilities. Compared with memory subsets, naive subsets generally had larger estimated richness.

V lost 11 bases and J lost 5, with 18 bases in between. CDR3 length: 13 residues. CDR1 is MNHEY, CDR2 SVGAGI, per germline. Input material: naive CD8+ T cells sorted from blood. The chain is built from TRBV6-5 and TRBJ1-2, with D perhaps TRBD1 (5 bases). This receptor was identified in a man younger than 30 in good health. This CDR3 is CAAASGGGYGYTF. As DNA, the CDR3 is TGTGCCGCAGCCTCTGGGGGGGGGTATGGCTACACCTTC.